The 31 T cell receptor beta chains below were found in one sample sequenced in a study of blood T cells in healthy people across ages. A sample-barcoded 5' primer and a J-beta primer mix were used in a second PCR of about 6 to 12 cycles. From the 5' RACE reads, TCRdb called clonotypes with MiXCR, one entry per CDR3 protein. The data contain over 1,500,000 distinct CDR3 sequences, roughly 52% of them singletons. The sample consisted of blood. All receptors derive from a woman aged 35 to 49 in good health.

V usage is TRBV24-1 and J usage is TRBJ1-5; D is undetermined. CDR1 and CDR2 (germline): KGHDR, SFDVKD. Trimming removed 3 bases at V and 4 bases at J, with 6 bases between. The CDR3 loop spans 13 amino acids. The CDR3 DNA follows: TGTGCCACCAGTGATGGAACGAATCAGCCCCAGCATTTT. Translation gives CATSDGTNQPQHF.

The genes are TRBV15 and TRBJ1-4; 7 nucleotides agree with TRBD1. Germline CDR1 is LNHNV and CDR2 is YYDKDF (reference sequence). The CDR3 runs to 15 residues. V lost 5 bases to trimming and J lost 2 bases; unmatched junction nucleotides: 5. The CDR3 sequence: CATSVQGVTNEKLFF. The CDR3 nucleotides are TGTGCCACCAGCGTGCAGGGGGTCACTAATGAAAAACTGTTTTTT.

This clonotype occurred once. This chain joins TRBV4-3 and TRBJ1-1, with a weak D call TRBD1 (5 bases). The CDR3 extends over 16 amino acids. Germline loops: CDR1 LGHNA, CDR2 YSLEER. Trimming removed 4 bases at V and 2 bases at J, with 17 bases between. The CDR3 is CASSRDGGGPNTEAFF. The CDR3 DNA is TGCGCCAGCAGCCGAGACGGGGGGGGACCTAACACTGAAGCTTTCTTT.

About this clonotype itself: This may arise from a read error, as a much more abundant clone is one base away. The chain combines TRBV7-2 with TRBJ2-1; D possibly corresponds to TRBD2 (6 bases). Germline V CDR1 and CDR2: SGHTA, FQGNSA. This CDR3 spans 12 amino acids. This CDR3 reads CASSLEGTERFF. DNA of the CDR3: TGTGCCAGCAGCTTAGAGGGGACTGAGCGGTTCTTC. Supplemented by reference TRBV7-2 and TRBJ2-1, the full variable domain reads GAGVSQSPSNKVTEKGKDVELRCDPISGHTALYWYRQSLGQGLEFLIYFQGNSAPDKSGLPSDRFSAERTGGSVSTLTIQRTQQEDSAVYLCASSLEGTERFFGPGTRLTVL.

This chain links TRBV20-1 with TRBJ1-2; no clear D. CDR3 length: 15 amino acids. With 4 bases removed from V and 5 bases from J, the gap between germline ends came to 20 bases. The germline V gene encodes CDR1 DFQATT and CDR2 SNEGSKA (reference sequence). The CDR3 sequence is CSAIPFNAPGYGYTF. CDR3 sequence (DNA): TGCAGTGCTATTCCTTTCAACGCCCCCGGGTATGGCTACACCTTC.

This rearrangement joins TRBV4-2 to TRBJ2-1, with TRBD2 as a possible D gene (7 bases). Trimming took 5 bases from V and 0 from J, leaving 17 bases between them. The germline V gene has CDR1 LGHNA and CDR2 YNFKEQ. This CDR3 spans 17 amino acids. CDR3 residues: CASSSGLGGLSYNEQFF. The CDR3 nucleotides are TGTGCCAGCAGCTCCGGGTTGGGGGGGCTCTCCTACAATGAGCAGTTCTTC.

The chain is built from TRBV5-1 and TRBJ1-6; D remains ambiguous. Germline V gives CDR1 SGHRS, CDR2 YFSETQ. Trimming pared 7 bases from V and 7 bases from J, leaving 15 bases between. This CDR3 comprises 14 residues. This chain's CDR3 is CASRGDGSNSPLHF. In nucleotides, the CDR3 is TGCGCCAGCCGAGGAGACGGTAGCAATTCACCCCTCCACTTT.

The chain is built from TRBV27 and TRBJ1-1, with 9 bases aligning to TRBD1. There are 13 residues in the CDR3. After removal of 9 bases from V and 4 bases from J, the junction contained 6 bases not matched to a gene. The germline V gene has CDR1 MNHEY and CDR2 SMNVEV (reference sequence). In DNA, the CDR3 is TGTGCCAGGGGACAGGGCCAGGGCACTGAAGCTTTCTTT. Protein: CARGQGQGTEAFF.

This rearrangement joins TRBV12-3 or TRBV12-4 to TRBJ2-4; unclear D gene. This CDR3 contains 10 residues. The ends were cut back, 5 bases at V and 5 bases at J, with 1 base in the middle. In DNA, the CDR3 is TGTGCCAGCAGTCAAAACATTCAGTACTTC. The encoded protein is CASSQNIQYF.

The gene calls are TRBV3-1 and TRBJ1-2; D perhaps matches TRBD1 (5 bases). The length of the CDR3 is 14 residues. The V and J ends lost 4 bases and 4 bases respectively, with 13 bases between them. The germline CDR1 and CDR2 sequences are LGHDT and YNNKEL (reference sequence). This CDR3 reads CASSRSDRFYGYTF. The CDR3, as DNA: TGTGCCAGCAGCCGATCCGACAGATTCTATGGCTACACCTTC.

V gene TRBV7-2 combines with J gene TRBJ2-1, with unresolved D. V shed 3 bases and J shed 8 bases, with 17 bases lying between them. Germline V gene sequence: CDR1 SGHTA, CDR2 FQGNSA. CDR3 length: 15 amino acids. CDR3 protein: CASSFSGWGSDEQFF. In DNA, the CDR3 is TGTGCCAGCAGCTTCTCGGGTTGGGGATCGGATGAGCAGTTCTTC.

The CDR3 region is CASSQEFGQSYGYTF. Here the CDR3 DNA reads TGCGCCAGCAGCCAAGAGTTTGGACAGTCCTATGGCTACACCTTC. This rearrangement joins TRBV4-3 to TRBJ1-2; a weak D match, TRBD1 (6 bases). V was shortened by 0 bases and J by 4 bases, with 12 bases between the two germline ends. CDR1 is LGHNA, CDR2 YSLEER, per germline. This CDR3 region has 15 residues.

This clonotype was counted a few times. CDR3 in amino acids: CASSLTAGTGANVLTF. The CDR3 coding sequence is TGTGCCAGCAGCTTAACAGCGGGGACTGGGGCCAACGTCCTGACTTTC. This rearrangement joins TRBV7-3 to TRBJ2-6; TRBD2 matches at 7 bases. Unmatched junction bases numbered 1, after V lost 0 bases and J lost 2 bases. CDR3 length: 16 residues. The germline gives CDR1 SGHTA, CDR2 FQGTGA.

This clonotype was found a few times. The V and J genes are TRBV9 and TRBJ2-5; TRBD2 matches 8 bases. The J call may be in error: the DNA end matches TRBJ2-7 better. The CDR3 extends over 15 amino acids. Germline loops: CDR1 SGDLS, CDR2 YYNGEE. The CDR3 region has the DNA TGTGCCAGCAGCGTAGCGGGGGGGACGTACTACGAGCAGTACTTC. It specifies CASSVAGGTYYEQYF.

The chain joins TRBV7-2 to TRBJ2-3, with D perhaps TRBD1 or TRBD2 (5 bases each). V was clipped by 0 bases and J by 2 bases, with 9 bases between them. Germline CDR1 is SGHTA and CDR2 is FQGNSA. The CDR3 spans 15 residues. CDR3 loop: CASSLASGTTDTQYF. For the CDR3, the DNA is TGTGCCAGCAGCTTAGCATCCGGGACCACAGATACGCAGTATTTT.

The genes are TRBV6-2 or TRBV6-3 and TRBJ2-5; possible D gene TRBD2, 6 bases. The last part of the DNA fits TRBJ2-7 better; the J call may be wrong. This CDR3 has 14 residues. CDR1 and CDR2 from the germline V gene are MNHEY and SVGEGT. CDR3 nucleotides: TGTGCCAGCAGTTACGCGACTAGTACCGCCGAGCAGTACTTC. This translates into CASSYATSTAEQYF.

This clonotype was seen a handful of times. The V and J genes are TRBV7-9 and TRBJ2-7; the D gene is possibly TRBD1 (5 bases). Germline-derived CDR1 and CDR2 are SEHNR and FQNEAQ (reference sequence). The CDR3 covers 14 residues. The V end lost 3 bases, the J end lost 4 bases, and 13 bases lay between the germline ends. CDR3 in amino acids: CASSFVGAEYEQYF. The CDR3 nucleotides read TGTGCCAGCAGCTTCGTAGGGGCTGAGTACGAGCAGTACTTC.

J is TRBJ2-5 and V is TRBV5-5; perhaps D is TRBD1 or TRBD2 (5 bases each). The CDR3 has 17 amino acids. Germline CDR1 and CDR2: SGHKS and YYEKEE (reference sequence). Trimming left V 0 bases short and J 1 base short, with 16 bases between. The CDR3 coding sequence is TGTGCCAGCAGCTTGGCCCCGACAGTTGGGGGCCAAGAGACCCAGTACTTC. It specifies CASSLAPTVGGQETQYF.

The V call is TRBV5-1, the J call TRBJ2-3; 11 nucleotides agree with TRBD1. Germline CDR1 reads SGHRS; CDR2 reads YFSETQ. This CDR3 comprises 19 residues. V lost 0 bases, J lost 0 bases, and 9 bases stayed unmatched. CDR3 sequence reads: CASSLAVGTGGKSTDTQYF. CDR3 nucleotide sequence: TGCGCCAGCAGCTTGGCCGTGGGGACAGGGGGGAAAAGCACAGATACGCAGTATTTT.

This clonotype was seen a handful of times. The chain is built from TRBV6-2 or TRBV6-3 and TRBJ2-3; no clear D. The CDR3 is 13 residues long. Trimming shortened V by 7 bases and J by 0 bases, and 8 bases separated the two germline ends. CDR1 and CDR2 from the germline V gene are MNHEY and SVGEGT. The CDR3 reads CASKADSTDTQYF. CDR3 nucleotide sequence: TGTGCCAGCAAGGCGGATAGCACAGATACGCAGTATTTT.

The rearrangement uses TRBV2 and TRBJ2-6, with D perhaps TRBD1 or TRBD2 (6 bases each). Between the trimmed V and J ends, which lost 2 bases and 3 bases, there was a span of 11 bases. Germline loops: CDR1 SNHLY, CDR2 FYNNEI. The CDR3 covers 16 residues. CDR3 residues: CASSESGASGANVLTF. CDR3 DNA sequence: TGTGCCAGCAGTGAATCGGGGGCGAGTGGGGCCAACGTCCTGACTTTC.

CDR3 region: CASSLVGTGLHEQFF. The CDR3 nucleotides read TGTGCCAGCAGCTTAGTTGGGACAGGGTTACATGAGCAGTTCTTC. The chain uses TRBV7-2 and TRBJ2-1; 9 bases match TRBD1. The CDR3 loop spans 15 amino acids. Unmatched junction bases numbered 6, after V lost 1 base and J lost 8 bases. Germline V gives CDR1 SGHTA, CDR2 FQGNSA.

V usage is TRBV6-2 or TRBV6-3 and J usage is TRBJ2-7; D uncertain. The CDR3 loop spans 13 amino acids. Germline CDR1 MNHEY, CDR2 SVGEGT. Trimming shortened V by 6 bases and J by 3 bases, and 12 bases separated the two germline ends. This CDR3 reads CASRLAQVYEQYF. CDR3 nucleotide sequence: TGTGCCAGCAGATTGGCACAAGTCTACGAGCAGTACTTC.

There are a few counts of this clonotype. The chain joins TRBV12-3 or TRBV12-4 to TRBJ2-7; the match to TRBD1 covers 8 bases. This CDR3 is built from 15 residues. V lost 5 bases, J lost 2 bases, and 8 bases stayed unmatched. The CDR3 coding sequence is TGTGCCAGCAGTAGTGATTGGGACAGGCCCTACGAGCAGTACTTC. Its translation is CASSSDWDRPYEQYF.

The chain combines TRBV10-3 with TRBJ1-2; D gene ambiguous. This CDR3 region has 15 residues. Germline V lookup: CDR1 ENHRY, CDR2 SYGVKD. Trimming stripped 7 bases from V and 4 bases from J, with 19 bases between. The CDR3 is CAINPHGLESYGYTF. CDR3 DNA sequence: TGTGCCATCAACCCTCATGGACTCGAGTCCTATGGCTACACCTTC.

This clonotype turned up a few times. The chain couples TRBV4-1 to TRBJ1-5; D remains unclear. The V and J ends lost 1 base and 0 bases respectively, with 10 bases between them. This CDR3 contains 16 residues. Germline V CDR1 and CDR2: MGHRA, YSYEKL. The CDR3 region has the DNA TGCGCCAGCAGCCAAGCTGGTGGGTATAGCAATCAGCCCCAGCATTTT. Encoded protein: CASSQAGGYSNQPQHF.

The V and J genes are TRBV29-1 and TRBJ1-2; 7 positions match TRBD1. Losses at the gene ends were 6 bases for V and 2 bases for J; bases not matched to a gene: 12. The CDR3 runs 15 residues. Germline V lookup: CDR1 SQVTM, CDR2 ANQGSEA. The CDR3 sequence: CSVDATRQGNYGYTF. The CDR3 DNA is TGCAGCGTCGACGCAACCAGACAGGGAAACTATGGCTACACCTTC.

This chain uses TRBV7-8 with TRBJ2-1; 10 bases fit TRBD2. Germline V gene sequence: CDR1 SGHVS, CDR2 FQNEAQ. Losses at the gene ends were 8 bases for V and 1 base for J; bases not matched to a gene: 11. This CDR3 has 17 amino acids. In DNA form, the CDR3 reads TGTGCCAGCTCCGGGACTAGCGCGGGGGAGTCCTACAATGAGCAGTTCTTC. Its translation: CASSGTSAGESYNEQFF.

The chain combines TRBV20-1 with TRBJ2-1; D remains ambiguous. The CDR3 has 13 amino acids. V was trimmed by 0 bases and J by 6 bases, leaving 9 bases between them. Germline values: CDR1 DFQATT, CDR2 SNEGSKA (reference sequence). CDR3 amino acids: CSAREVMINEQFF. CDR3 nucleotide sequence: TGCAGTGCTAGAGAGGTTATGATCAATGAGCAGTTCTTC.

The chain uses TRBV4-3 and TRBJ1-3; D not certain. V lost 0 bases and J 0 bases, leaving 9 bases between the germline ends. Germline V CDR1 and CDR2: LGHNA, YSLEER. The length of the CDR3 is 16 residues. In nucleotides, the CDR3 is TGCGCCAGCAGCCAAGATGAAGCAAACTCTGGAAACACCATATATTTT. As protein: CASSQDEANSGNTIYF.

The chain carries TRBV4-3 and TRBJ1-4, with D possibly TRBD1 on 5 matching bases. There are 16 residues in the CDR3. Germline-derived CDR1 and CDR2 are LGHNA and YSLEER. V gave up 1 base and J gave up 7 bases, with 16 bases separating them. The CDR3 sequence: CASSQATGSFGEKLFF. CDR3 nucleotides: TGCGCCAGCAGCCAAGCTACAGGTTCCTTTGGTGAAAAACTGTTTTTT.